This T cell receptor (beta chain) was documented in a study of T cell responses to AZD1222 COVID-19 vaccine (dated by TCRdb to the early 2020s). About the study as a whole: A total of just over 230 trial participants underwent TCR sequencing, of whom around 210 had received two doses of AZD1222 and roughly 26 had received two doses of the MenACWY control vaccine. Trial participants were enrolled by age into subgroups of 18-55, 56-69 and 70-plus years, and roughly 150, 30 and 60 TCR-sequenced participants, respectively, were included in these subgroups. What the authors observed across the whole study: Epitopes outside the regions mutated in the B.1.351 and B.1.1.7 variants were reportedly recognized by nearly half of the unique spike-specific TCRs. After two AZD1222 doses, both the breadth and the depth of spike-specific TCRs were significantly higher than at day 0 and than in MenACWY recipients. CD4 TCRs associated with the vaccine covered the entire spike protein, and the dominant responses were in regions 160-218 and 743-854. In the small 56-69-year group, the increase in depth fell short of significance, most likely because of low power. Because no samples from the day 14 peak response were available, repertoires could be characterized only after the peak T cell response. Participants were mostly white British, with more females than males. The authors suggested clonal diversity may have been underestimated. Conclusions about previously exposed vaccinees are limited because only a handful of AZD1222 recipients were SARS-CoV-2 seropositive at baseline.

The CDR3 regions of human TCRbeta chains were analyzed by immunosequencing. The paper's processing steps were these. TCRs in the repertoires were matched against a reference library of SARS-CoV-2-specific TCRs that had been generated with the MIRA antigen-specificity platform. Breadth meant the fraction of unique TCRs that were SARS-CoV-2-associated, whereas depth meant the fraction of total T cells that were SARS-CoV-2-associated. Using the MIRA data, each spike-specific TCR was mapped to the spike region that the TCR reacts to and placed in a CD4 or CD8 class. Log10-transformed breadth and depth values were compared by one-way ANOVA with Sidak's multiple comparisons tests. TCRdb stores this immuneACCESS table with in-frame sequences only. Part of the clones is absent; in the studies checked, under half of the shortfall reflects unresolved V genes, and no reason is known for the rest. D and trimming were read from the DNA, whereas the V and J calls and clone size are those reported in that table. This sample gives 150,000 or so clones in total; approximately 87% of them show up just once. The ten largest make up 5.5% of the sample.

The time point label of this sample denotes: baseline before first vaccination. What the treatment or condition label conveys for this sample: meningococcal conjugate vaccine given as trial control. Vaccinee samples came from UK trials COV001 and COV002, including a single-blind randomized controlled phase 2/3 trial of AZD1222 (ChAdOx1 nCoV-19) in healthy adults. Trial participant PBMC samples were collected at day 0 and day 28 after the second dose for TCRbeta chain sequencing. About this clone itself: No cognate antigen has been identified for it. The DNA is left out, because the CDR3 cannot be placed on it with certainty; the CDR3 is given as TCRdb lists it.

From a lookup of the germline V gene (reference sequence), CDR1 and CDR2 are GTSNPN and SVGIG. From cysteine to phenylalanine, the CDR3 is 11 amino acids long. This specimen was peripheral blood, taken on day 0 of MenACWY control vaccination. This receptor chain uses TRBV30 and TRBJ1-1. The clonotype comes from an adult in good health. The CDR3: CAWRVGKGTDF.